This T cell receptor beta chain appears in the sequencing data of a study of cytomegalovirus exposure and HLA in healthy donors. Points from the study as a whole: Both high specificity and high sensitivity reportedly marked the classifier's diagnosis of cytomegalovirus status. Reportedly, fewer N-insertions than the roughly 600-donor mean appeared in an Asian-associated ancestry cluster in a later analysis. Some public TCRs appeared in many individuals, while most sequences were rare. In a later analysis, TCR beta V- and J-gene trimming was associated with a missense DCLRE1C variant.

It was with 60 Vbeta and 13 Jbeta primers that the PCR ran. Assay: immunoSEQ multiplex PCR; the TCRdb copy retains only in-frame clones and omits some. Seen here are some 250,000 clones, over 80% observed once, and the top ten hold 5.4%. This clone was detected a few times. Its specificity is not known. Source material: PBMCs. The source is a woman between 40 and 55 years old in good health and CMV-seropositive.

In nucleotides, the CDR3 is TGTGCCTGGAGCCTGCACAGTAGTAGCTCCTATAATTCACCCCTCCACTTT. This encodes CAWSLHSSSSYNSPLHF. The chain is built from TRBV30 and TRBJ1-6; D is uncertain. CDR3 size: 17 residues. Germline V gene sequence: CDR1 GTSNPN, CDR2 SVGIG (reference sequence). V was cut by 3 bases and J by 0 bases, with 15 bases left in between.